This record concerns one T cell receptor beta chain sequence. This clone was counted between two and nine times. Its antigen target is currently unknown. No base qualities exist here, and no much larger clone lies one base off it. Other DNA sequences in the same sample also yield this CDR3. The record originates from a study of beta chain features in type 1 diabetes (dated by TCRdb to the late 2010s). Regarding the complete study: Mean age, gender distribution, total cell number and subset yield were not different between patients and healthy donors. The study compared the TCRB repertoires of sorted circulating CD4+ T cell subsets in recently diagnosed type 1 diabetes patients with those in matched healthy donors. Across all samples, 107,917,701 sorted cells were examined, and cell number per subset correlated strongly with RNA yield. Regulatory and stem cell-like memory subsets were obtained from only 8 patients and about eight healthy donors, while naive and central memory subsets were obtained from all 30 or so donors. The study at large found these results: Because cDNA was sequenced instead of genomic DNA, activated cells with high expression could be over-represented, although the groups did not differ in activation or CD3 levels. Type 1 diabetes patients showed a moderate but significant shortening of TCRB CDR3 length in all four CD4+ subsets. Patients with type 1 diabetes made fewer insertions and deleted more nucleotides at VDJ recombination sites, implying thymic rearrangement abnormalities. Because small numbers of individuals were included in the HLA sub-analyses, any influence of HLA type on TCRB rearrangement was left unresolved. PCR might favor shorter templates, but patient and control samples were amplified and corrected together, so any skew would affect both groups equally. The naive, central memory and regulatory TCRB repertoires appeared to resemble one another more closely among patients than among healthy donors.

Each donor gave one peripheral blood draw, roughly 0.11 L on average, collected into heparinised tubes. Using a panel that included CD45RO, CCR7, CD25, CD127, CD95 and CD27, naive, central memory, regulatory and stem cell-like memory CD4+ T cells were sorted on a BD FACSAria II. A purity above 98% was achieved for all sorted populations. PBMCs were isolated immediately by Lymphoprep density gradient centrifugation and stained directly without culture. So that batch effects would be minimized, each experiment stained and sorted samples in pairs, pairing one healthy donor with one patient. The V end gives up 3 bases and the J end 3 bases, leaving 2 bases in the junction not matched to a gene. From the germline V gene, CDR1 is SGHRS and CDR2 is YFSETQ. Taken from cysteine to phenylalanine, the CDR3 has 13 residues. CDR3 DNA only is kept here, 39 bases in frame from base 1. The High Capacity cDNA Reverse Transcription Kit was used to reverse transcribe all of the isolated RNA, meaning that expressed TCRB transcripts were what got sequenced. Deep immunoSEQ sequencing was performed on naive, central memory and regulatory T cell samples, with an average of around 3.4 million total reads per sample. Sorted cells were lysed in RLT buffer, and RNA was extracted using DNase-treated RNeasy Micro or Mini kits according to cell number. To prevent cross-contamination, every cell subset was processed on its own, while patient and healthy donor samples were processed together. The immunoSEQ multiplex PCR was used to amplify TCRB sequences from cDNA, generating 87-bp fragments that spanned the CDR3 region. Amplicons were sequenced on the Illumina HiSeq platform. The paper's processing steps were these. PCR bias was corrected computationally using synthetic template baselines, and reads within Hamming distance 2 were collapsed, with unmergeable singletons discarded. Reads were aligned to IMGT to assign V, D and J genes, CDR3 length, and insertions or deletions at six rearrangement sites. Within each subset, clonotype counts were normalized to sorted cell number, after which true diversity and Gini coefficients were computed with the tcR R package. The overlap coefficient, calculated on TCRB nucleotide sequences, was used to quantify repertoire sharing. Out-of-frame TCRB sequences from naive cells were analyzed to stand in for the pre-selection repertoire. Held by TCRdb, this immuneACCESS table contains in-frame sequences only and omits some clones. Under half of the omission traces to an unresolved V gene where checked; the cause of the rest is unknown. For V, J and clone size, that table is used; D and trimming come from the DNA. This sample comprises some 900,000 clones, about 17% of them detected only once. The biggest ten clones account for around 0.02% of the sample.

The material sequenced was naive CD4+ T cells from blood. The sample's cell subset or site label is to be understood as: true naive CD4+ T cells. The V gene is TRBV5-1 and the J gene is TRBJ2-7, with TRBD1 identical over 8 junction bases. The sequence came from a woman between 18 and 29 years old in good health. The CDR3 protein sequence reads: CASSSGQGYEQYF. The base sequence is TGCGCCAGCAGCTCCGGACAGGGCTACGAGCAGTACTTC.